This T cell receptor beta chain was documented in a study of blood T cells in healthy people across ages. Across the study: When template switching was applied, about one barcoded beta molecule was captured per two T cells. General study results and limits: Unsorted PBMC material precluded a definitive naive versus antigen-experienced comparison. A strong correlation was seen between TCR beta diversity and naive T cell percentage.

With a J-beta primer mix and a sample-barcoded 5' primer, a second PCR ran about 7 to 12 cycles. TCRdb itself ran the 5' RACE reads through MiXCR, one entry per CDR3 protein. The repertoire holds about 780,000 distinct CDR3 sequences, with 35% to 60% as singletons. Isolation recovered at least 6 million PBMCs from every sample. This clonotype was counted between two and nine times. The antigen is not known. The receptor's source is a man older than 75 in good health. The specimen sequenced was blood.

The CDR3 sequence is CATSSPNSPAYEQYF. In DNA form, the CDR3 reads TGTGCCACATCGAGCCCTAACTCTCCCGCCTACGAGCAGTACTTC. This sequence joins TRBV24-1 and TRBJ2-7; D remains unclear. V lost 10 bases to trimming and J lost 2 bases, with 20 bases between them. Germline V gives CDR1 KGHDR, CDR2 SFDVKD. This CDR3 comprises 15 residues.